Sequencing of this T cell receptor beta chain was carried out in a study of T cells in Graves' hyperthyroidism and ophthalmopathy. Overall study context: The initial diagnosis was the point when peripheral blood was collected, ahead of any treatment.

TCR beta CDR3 regions were amplified from RNA. Carried out on the TCR CDR3, a first-round RT-PCR used the HTBI primer set. TCRdb used MiXCR to reprocess the multiplex PCR reads, holding one entry per CDR3 protein. The profile covers 75,000 to 100,000 distinct CDR3 sequences, with around 52% appearing a single time and 27% taken by the ten largest. Study observations and caveats: Blood also held most thyroid clonotypes expanded beyond 0.001. Separation of ophthalmopathy from stable hyperthyroidism was achieved by a 13 V-J model.

This CDR3 has 14 amino acids. CDR1 and CDR2 from the germline V gene are LNHDA and SQIVND (reference sequence). Trimming shortened V by 1 base and J by 5 bases, and 12 bases separated the two germline ends. Each diagnosis was grounded in clinical symptoms, serum thyroxine and TRAb, thyroid ultrasound, and orbital computed tomography. Worth noting for this clonotype: Its antigen remains unknown.

The chain couples TRBV19 to TRBJ2-7; maybe TRBD2 (5 bases). Material: blood. The clonotype comes from a woman aged 40 to 50 with Graves' hyperthyroidism. Written as DNA, the CDR3 is TGTGCCAGTAGTATAGGACGGGATCGAGACGAGCAGTACTTC. It translates to CASSIGRDRDEQYF. Full variable domain (outside the CDR3, taken from reference TRBV19 and TRBJ2-7): DGGITQSPKYLFRKEGQNVTLSCEQNLNHDAMYWYRQDPGQGLRLIYYSQIVNDFQKGDIAEGYSVSREKKESFPLTVTSAQKNPTAFYLCASSIGRDRDEQYFGPGTRLTVT.